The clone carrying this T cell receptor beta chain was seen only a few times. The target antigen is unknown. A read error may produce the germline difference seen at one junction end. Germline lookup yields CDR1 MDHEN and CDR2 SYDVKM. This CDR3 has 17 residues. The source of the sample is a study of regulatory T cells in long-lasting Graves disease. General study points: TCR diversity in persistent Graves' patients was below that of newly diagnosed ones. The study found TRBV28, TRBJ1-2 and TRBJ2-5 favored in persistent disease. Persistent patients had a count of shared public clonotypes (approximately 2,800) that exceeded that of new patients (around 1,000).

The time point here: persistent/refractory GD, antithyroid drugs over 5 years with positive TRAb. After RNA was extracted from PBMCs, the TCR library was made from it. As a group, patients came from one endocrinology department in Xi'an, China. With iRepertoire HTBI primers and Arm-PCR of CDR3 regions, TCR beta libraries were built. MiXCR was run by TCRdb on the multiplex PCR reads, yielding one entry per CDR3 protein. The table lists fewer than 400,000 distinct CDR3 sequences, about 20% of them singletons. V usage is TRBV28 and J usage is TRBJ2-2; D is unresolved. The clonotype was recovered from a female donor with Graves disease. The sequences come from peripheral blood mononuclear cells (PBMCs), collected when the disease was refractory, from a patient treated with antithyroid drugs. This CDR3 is CASSSLPPRTNTEELFF. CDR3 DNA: TGTGCCAGCAGTTCCCTCCCCCCTCGTACGAACACCGAGGAGCTGTTTTTT.